This T cell receptor (beta chain) was identified during a study of spatial heterogeneity in lung cancer. Study as a whole: Counts of TCR transcripts in tumor regions correlated strongly with a matched bulk RNA-seq T cell module score. The average count in raw reads for each unique TCR and UMI combination exceeded eight appearances.

Findings of the study overall: Tumor mutation counts were tracked by expanded intratumoral alpha and beta TCR counts.

V lost 0 bases, J lost 6 bases, and 14 bases lay in between. This CDR3 has 14 residues. Germline V CDR1 and CDR2: DFQATT, SNEGSKA (reference sequence). Regarding time point: sample taken at primary tumor resection. Whole RNA was taken from tumor, nontumor lung or frozen PBMC; it was then sequenced unsorted. This clonotype appeared a few times. The antigen is undetermined. Each CDR3 protein is one row after TCRdb ran MiXCR on the 5' RACE reads. Seen here are 100,000 or so distinct CDR3 sequences, 4.4% observed once, and the top ten hold around 21%. The specimen was lung tumor tissue, collected at surgery. The chain joins TRBV20-1 to TRBJ1-1; no clear D gene. The sequence came from a male donor with early-stage non-small cell lung cancer. Written as DNA, the CDR3 is TGCAGTGCTAGAGATTGGGTACCCTACGCTGAAGCTTTCTTT. Translation gives CSARDWVPYAEAFF.